This TCR beta chain came from a study of blood T cell repertoires in COVID-19. Study-wide background: COVID-19 samples, acute and convalescent, were from the United States, Italy and Spain.

The CDR3 contains 15 residues. The J segment lost 4 bases and the V segment lost 6 bases, leaving 8 bases of the junction unmatched. CDR1 is MNHEY, CDR2 SVGEGT, per germline. This clone was seen a handful of times. Individuals drawn from about two dozen US areas were roughly 18 to 100 years old. Clones were read by immunoSEQ multiplex PCR, and TCRdb kept only the in-frame ones, dropping some. Of more than 120,000 clones listed, 84% are singletons. The sequencing input was PBMCs or T cells enriched from blood (not recorded which). The receptor's source is a man aged 50-60 years in a cohort exposed to, infected with or recovered from COVID-19 (not recorded which). The rearrangement links TRBV6-2 or TRBV6-3 to TRBJ2-7, with 11 positions matching TRBD2. The CDR3 DNA is TGTGCCAGCAGCCGAACTAGCGGGGGCGGTTACGAGCAGTACTTC. It codes for CASSRTSGGGYEQYF.